The rows below give T cell receptor beta chains drawn from one sample of a study of regulatory and conventional T cells in RAG deficiency. Profiling relied on immunoSEQ multiplex PCR, and the TCRdb table lists in-frame clones only, not all of them. Altogether around 37,000 clones are present, about 88% being singletons, with the ten largest covering roughly 13%. This sample was also put to use in a study of regulatory T cells.

The sample taken for sequencing was CD8+ T cells sorted from blood. These TCRs come from a human donor in good health. CDR3s include the opening cysteine and the closing phenylalanine or tryptophan. The order of the fields is V gene, D gene, clone size, J gene, CDR3 protein, CDR3 DNA. D genes are given only for firm matches. Rows give clone size only sometimes, using once, few, many, or a class for an expanded clone.

v_gene: TRBV29-1
d_gene: TRBD1
abundance: once
j_gene: TRBJ1-2
CDR3aa: CSAFDRDRGPYGYTF
CDR3nt: TGCAGCGCGTTCGACCGGGACAGGGGGCCTTATGGCTACACCTTC

v_gene: TRBV6-1
d_gene: .
abundance: once
j_gene: TRBJ1-5
CDR3aa: CASSTGTDYQPQHF
CDR3nt: TGTGCCAGCAGCACAGGGACTGACTATCAGCCCCAGCATTTT

v_gene: TRBV19
d_gene: TRBD1
abundance: .
j_gene: TRBJ1-1
CDR3aa: CASNPRTGWTTEAFF
CDR3nt: TGTGCCAGTAACCCCCGGACAGGGTGGACCACTGAAGCTTTCTTT

v_gene: TRBV19
d_gene: TRBD1
abundance: .
j_gene: TRBJ1-1
CDR3aa: CASNTDRDKRDTEAFF
CDR3nt: TGTGCCAGTAATACGGACAGGGACAAACGGGACACTGAAGCTTTCTTT

v_gene: TRBV5-4
d_gene: TRBD1
abundance: .
j_gene: TRBJ1-2
CDR3aa: CASSSGTVFLGYTF
CDR3nt: TGTGCCAGCAGCTCCGGGACAGTCTTTCTTGGCTACACCTTC

v_gene: TRBV21-1
d_gene: .
abundance: .
j_gene: TRBJ1-5
CDR3aa: CASSKASGGNQPQHF
CDR3nt: TGTGCCAGCAGCAAAGCTAGCGGGGGCAATCAGCCCCAGCATTTT

v_gene: TRBV6-4
d_gene: .
abundance: .
j_gene: TRBJ2-1
CDR3aa: CASSPSSYNEQFF
CDR3nt: TGTGCCAGCAGTCCTAGCTCCTACAATGAGCAGTTCTTC

v_gene: TRBV6-1
d_gene: TRBD1
abundance: .
j_gene: TRBJ1-4
CDR3aa: CASTYRGHEKLFF
CDR3nt: TGTGCCAGCACGTATAGGGGGCATGAAAAACTGTTTTTT

v_gene: TRBV28
d_gene: .
abundance: .
j_gene: TRBJ2-7
CDR3aa: CASSLETAYEQYF
CDR3nt: TGTGCCAGCAGTTTAGAGACGGCCTACGAGCAGTACTTC

v_gene: TRBV20-1
d_gene: TRBD1
abundance: .
j_gene: TRBJ1-4
CDR3aa: CSAQTGEKLFF
CDR3nt: TGCAGTGCTCAGACAGGGGAAAAACTGTTTTTT

v_gene: TRBV13
d_gene: .
abundance: .
j_gene: TRBJ1-1
CDR3aa: CASSSTGGGEAFF
CDR3nt: TGTGCCAGCAGCTCGACTGGGGGCGGTGAAGCTTTCTTT

v_gene: TRBV6-5
d_gene: TRBD2
abundance: .
j_gene: TRBJ2-5
CDR3aa: CASKIGTSGQETQYF
CDR3nt: TGTGCCAGCAAGATTGGGACTAGCGGACAAGAGACCCAGTACTTC

v_gene: TRBV13
d_gene: TRBD1
abundance: .
j_gene: TRBJ1-5
CDR3aa: CASSATGDQPQHF
CDR3nt: TGTGCCAGCAGCGCGACAGGGGACCAGCCCCAGCATTTT

v_gene: TRBV27
d_gene: .
abundance: .
j_gene: TRBJ2-7
CDR3aa: CASSSSHEQYF
CDR3nt: TGTGCCAGCAGTTCGTCCCACGAGCAGTACTTC

v_gene: TRBV27
d_gene: TRBD1
abundance: few
j_gene: TRBJ1-1
CDR3aa: CASSLSADRENTEAFF
CDR3nt: TGTGCCAGCAGTTTATCAGCGGACAGGGAGAACACTGAAGCTTTCTTT

v_gene: TRBV7-9
d_gene: .
abundance: .
j_gene: TRBJ2-2
CDR3aa: CASRGIGELFF
CDR3nt: TGTGCCAGCAGGGGTATAGGGGAGCTGTTTTTT

v_gene: TRBV27
d_gene: TRBD1
abundance: .
j_gene: TRBJ1-6
CDR3aa: CASSLGGQFGSPLHF
CDR3nt: TGTGCCAGCAGTTTGGGGGGACAGTTCGGCTCACCCCTCCACTTT

v_gene: TRBV27
d_gene: .
abundance: .
j_gene: TRBJ2-5
CDR3aa: CASSLTRETQYF
CDR3nt: TGTGCCAGCAGTTTAACGAGGGAGACCCAGTACTTC

v_gene: TRBV6-6
d_gene: TRBD1
abundance: .
j_gene: TRBJ1-2
CDR3aa: CASSPTGDYGYTF
CDR3nt: TGTGCCAGCAGCCCTACAGGGGACTATGGCTACACCTTC

v_gene: TRBV25-1
d_gene: .
abundance: .
j_gene: TRBJ2-1
CDR3aa: CASATSAEQFF
CDR3nt: TGTGCCAGCGCTACCAGCGCTGAGCAGTTCTTC

v_gene: TRBV19
d_gene: TRBD1
abundance: .
j_gene: TRBJ1-5
CDR3aa: CASSILRQGSEPQHF
CDR3nt: TGTGCCAGTAGTATCCTACGACAGGGGTCCGAGCCCCAGCATTTT

v_gene: TRBV6-5
d_gene: .
abundance: few
j_gene: TRBJ1-2
CDR3aa: CASTGDNYGYTF
CDR3nt: TGTGCCAGCACTGGCGATAACTATGGCTACACCTTC

v_gene: TRBV11-2
d_gene: .
abundance: few
j_gene: TRBJ1-4
CDR3aa: CASSLDGGLVLATNEKLFF
CDR3nt: TGTGCCAGCAGCTTAGATGGGGGGCTGGTACTCGCAACTAATGAAAAACTGTTTTTT

v_gene: TRBV19
d_gene: .
abundance: .
j_gene: TRBJ1-1
CDR3aa: CASRGSNTEAFF
CDR3nt: TGTGCCAGTAGAGGATCGAACACTGAAGCTTTCTTT

v_gene: TRBV29-1
d_gene: TRBD1
abundance: .
j_gene: TRBJ1-1
CDR3aa: CSVETGWGTEAFF
CDR3nt: TGCAGCGTTGAGACAGGGTGGGGGACTGAAGCTTTCTTT

v_gene: TRBV4-1
d_gene: TRBD1
abundance: .
j_gene: TRBJ1-1
CDR3aa: CASSQTGADTEAFF
CDR3nt: TGCGCCAGCAGCCAGACAGGGGCCGACACTGAAGCTTTCTTT

v_gene: TRBV6-5
d_gene: .
abundance: once
j_gene: TRBJ1-3
CDR3aa: CASSTGTTGNTIYF
CDR3nt: TGTGCCAGCAGTACCGGGACAACTGGAAACACCATATATTTT

v_gene: TRBV4-1
d_gene: .
abundance: .
j_gene: TRBJ2-6
CDR3aa: CASSPPTGSGANVLTF
CDR3nt: TGCGCCAGCAGCCCCCCGACAGGCTCTGGGGCCAACGTCCTGACTTTC

v_gene: TRBV2
d_gene: .
abundance: .
j_gene: TRBJ1-1
CDR3aa: CASSESQYTEAFF
CDR3nt: TGTGCCAGCAGTGAATCACAGTACACTGAAGCTTTCTTT

v_gene: TRBV5-1
d_gene: .
abundance: few
j_gene: TRBJ2-5
CDR3aa: CASTYLGGSQETQYF
CDR3nt: TGCGCCAGCACGTACCTGGGCGGCAGCCAAGAGACCCAGTACTTC

v_gene: TRBV7-9
d_gene: TRBD1
abundance: .
j_gene: TRBJ2-7
CDR3aa: CASSITPGTGANYEQYF
CDR3nt: TGTGCCAGCAGCATAACCCCGGGGACAGGGGCCAACTACGAGCAGTACTTC

v_gene: TRBV19
d_gene: .
abundance: .
j_gene: TRBJ1-6
CDR3aa: CASSIGDGRRGSPLHF
CDR3nt: TGTGCCAGTAGTATAGGGGACGGGCGAAGGGGTTCACCCCTCCACTTT

v_gene: TRBV19
d_gene: TRBD1
abundance: .
j_gene: TRBJ1-1
CDR3aa: CASSTLTGGNTEAFF
CDR3nt: TGTGCCAGTAGTACTCTTACAGGGGGCAACACTGAAGCTTTCTTT

v_gene: TRBV9
d_gene: .
abundance: .
j_gene: TRBJ2-1
CDR3aa: CASSVRAGATSYNEQFF
CDR3nt: TGTGCCAGCAGCGTAAGGGCAGGTGCGACCTCATACAATGAGCAGTTCTTC

v_gene: TRBV9
d_gene: .
abundance: .
j_gene: TRBJ1-1
CDR3aa: CASSGRLMNTEAFF
CDR3nt: TGTGCCAGCAGCGGCAGGCTCATGAACACTGAAGCTTTCTTT

v_gene: TRBV18
d_gene: .
abundance: .
j_gene: TRBJ2-7
CDR3aa: CASSNDSSIYEQYF
CDR3nt: TGTGCCAGCTCAAACGACAGTTCGATCTACGAGCAGTACTTC

v_gene: TRBV27
d_gene: TRBD1
abundance: once
j_gene: TRBJ1-4
CDR3aa: CASSFTGQGALGEKLFF
CDR3nt: TGTGCCAGCAGTTTTACCGGGCAGGGGGCTCTTGGTGAAAAACTGTTTTTT

v_gene: TRBV28
d_gene: .
abundance: .
j_gene: TRBJ2-2
CDR3aa: CASSLGTYTGELFF
CDR3nt: TGTGCCAGCAGTCTGGGGACTTACACCGGGGAGCTGTTTTTT

v_gene: TRBV6-5
d_gene: TRBD1
abundance: .
j_gene: TRBJ2-3
CDR3aa: CASSSGTGETDTQYF
CDR3nt: TGTGCCAGCAGTTCGGGGACAGGGGAGACAGATACGCAGTATTTT

v_gene: TRBV5-6
d_gene: .
abundance: .
j_gene: TRBJ2-3
CDR3aa: CASSFVSGLRVTDTQYF
CDR3nt: TGTGCCAGCAGCTTCGTCTCGGGACTGAGGGTCACAGATACGCAGTATTTT

v_gene: TRBV7-2
d_gene: .
abundance: .
j_gene: TRBJ2-2
CDR3aa: CASSLSTRELFF
CDR3nt: TGTGCCAGCAGCTTATCCACCCGGGAGCTGTTTTTT

v_gene: TRBV5-6
d_gene: .
abundance: .
j_gene: TRBJ1-2
CDR3aa: CASSPSPRSGYTF
CDR3nt: TGTGCCAGCAGCCCTTCGCCCAGAAGCGGCTACACCTTC

v_gene: TRBV11-2
d_gene: .
abundance: .
j_gene: TRBJ1-1
CDR3aa: CASSSNDRNTEAFF
CDR3nt: TGTGCCAGCAGCTCTAATGACAGGAACACTGAAGCTTTCTTT

v_gene: TRBV29-1
d_gene: TRBD1
abundance: .
j_gene: TRBJ1-2
CDR3aa: CSVGRDLNRGHGYTF
CDR3nt: TGCAGCGTTGGTCGAGATTTAAACAGGGGCCATGGCTACACCTTC

v_gene: TRBV30
d_gene: .
abundance: .
j_gene: TRBJ2-1
CDR3aa: CAWSVNEQFF
CDR3nt: TGTGCCTGGAGTGTAAATGAGCAGTTCTTC

v_gene: TRBV9
d_gene: TRBD1
abundance: .
j_gene: TRBJ2-2
CDR3aa: CASSVWDRLNTGELFF
CDR3nt: TGTGCCAGCAGCGTATGGGACAGGCTGAACACCGGGGAGCTGTTTTTT

v_gene: TRBV21-1
d_gene: .
abundance: .
j_gene: TRBJ2-3
CDR3aa: CASSKIKDQRAGTDTQYF
CDR3nt: TGTGCCAGCAGCAAAATCAAGGACCAGCGGGCCGGGACAGATACGCAGTATTTT

v_gene: TRBV6-1
d_gene: TRBD2
abundance: .
j_gene: TRBJ2-3
CDR3aa: CASSEAGGGGRRTDTQYF
CDR3nt: TGTGCCAGCAGTGAAGCTGGCGGTGGCGGGAGAAGGACAGATACGCAGTATTTT

v_gene: TRBV7-3
d_gene: TRBD2
abundance: few
j_gene: TRBJ2-1
CDR3aa: CASSLIAGGYNEQFF
CDR3nt: TGTGCCAGCAGCTTAATAGCGGGGGGCTACAATGAGCAGTTCTTC

v_gene: TRBV4-1
d_gene: .
abundance: .
j_gene: TRBJ1-2
CDR3aa: CASSQVEEANYGYTF
CDR3nt: TGCGCCAGCAGCCAGGTTGAGGAAGCTAACTATGGCTACACCTTC

v_gene: TRBV4-1
d_gene: TRBD1
abundance: .
j_gene: TRBJ1-1
CDR3aa: CASSPPDRTPNTEAFF
CDR3nt: TGCGCCAGCAGCCCTCCGGACAGGACCCCGAACACTGAAGCTTTCTTT

v_gene: TRBV4-1
d_gene: TRBD2
abundance: once
j_gene: TRBJ2-1
CDR3aa: CASSPPSGGYNEQFF
CDR3nt: TGCGCCAGCAGCCCACCGAGCGGGGGCTACAATGAGCAGTTCTTC